Listed below are T cell receptor beta chains from one sample, sequenced in a study of T cells after yellow fever vaccination. TCRdb re-derived calls from the 5' RACE reads in MiXCR, one entry per CDR3 protein. The repertoire includes 300,000 or so distinct CDR3 sequences, about 6.9% of them detected once, and about 18% sits in the top ten. The material was PBMCs, obtained approximately 47 days after the first yellow fever vaccination. All receptors derive from a young man who received the YFV17D yellow fever vaccine. CDR3s include the opening cysteine and the closing phenylalanine or tryptophan. The D gene is left open where the match is weak. Some rows have no size entry. The others give once, few or many, or a class for an expanded clone.

TRBJ2-7,TRBD2,TRBV7-2,.,CASSFAGGTYEQYF,TGTGCCAGCAGCTTTGCCGGGGGGACCTACGAGCAGTACTTC
TRBJ2-7,.,TRBV3-1,.,CASSPGTPHEQYF,TGTGCCAGCAGCCCCGGGACACCCCACGAGCAGTACTTC
TRBJ1-1,.,TRBV30,many,CAWSGEGYTEAFF,TGTGCCTGGAGTGGCGAGGGGTACACTGAAGCTTTCTTT
TRBJ2-3,.,TRBV5-6,.,CASTEPNTDTQYF,TGTGCCAGCACAGAGCCCAACACAGATACGCAGTATTTT
TRBJ1-1,.,TRBV20-1,.,CSASRDRTTEAFF,TGCAGTGCTAGCCGCGACAGGACCACTGAAGCTTTCTTT
TRBJ2-3,.,TRBV4-3,few,CASSQGIRGRQDTQYF,TGCGCCAGCAGCCAAGGGATCCGGGGGCGTCAAGATACGCAGTATTTT
TRBJ2-1,TRBD2,TRBV20-1,few,CSAGTTIVNEQFF,TGCAGCGCCGGGACTACCATAGTCAATGAGCAGTTCTTC
TRBJ2-3,TRBD2,TRBV7-9,many,CASSLQTSGGPDTQYF,TGTGCCAGCAGCCTCCAGACTAGCGGGGGCCCAGATACGCAGTATTTT
TRBJ2-5,TRBD2,TRBV11-2,many,CASSPSSGGQETQYF,TGTGCCAGCAGCCCCTCTAGCGGGGGCCAAGAGACCCAGTACTTC
TRBJ1-1,TRBD1,TRBV5-5,.,CAISLDRDTEAFF,TGTGCCATCAGCTTGGACAGGGACACTGAAGCTTTCTTT
TRBJ1-1,TRBD1,TRBV10-3,few,CAIRQQGVTEAFF,TGTGCCATCAGACAACAGGGGGTCACTGAAGCTTTCTTT
TRBJ2-3,TRBD2,TRBV12-3/TRBV12-4,.,CASSLNSGGVTQYF,TGTGCCAGTTCCCTCAATAGCGGGGGGGTTACGCAGTATTTT
TRBJ2-7,TRBD2,TRBV7-3,few,CASSPAGGHSYEQYF,TGTGCCAGCAGCCCCGCGGGGGGGCACTCCTACGAGCAGTACTTC
TRBJ2-2,.,TRBV10-3,few,CAISPRTLTNTGELFF,TGTGCCATCAGCCCTAGGACACTCACGAACACCGGGGAGCTGTTTTTT
TRBJ1-3,.,TRBV5-4,few,CASSSAGTFGNTIYF,TGTGCCAGCAGCTCGGCCGGGACATTCGGAAACACCATATATTTT
TRBJ1-1,.,TRBV5-6,.,CASSLEATEAFF,TGTGCCAGCAGCTTGGAGGCCACTGAAGCTTTCTTT
TRBJ1-1,.,TRBV10-3,many,CAIRGDGLNTEAFF,TGTGCCATCAGGGGGGACGGGCTCAACACTGAAGCTTTCTTT
TRBJ2-5,TRBD2,TRBV20-1,.,CSARELAETQYF,TGCAGTGCTAGAGAACTAGCGGAGACCCAGTACTTC
TRBJ2-1,TRBD2,TRBV4-3,few,CASSQDLAGGGNEQFF,TGCGCCAGCAGCCAAGATCTAGCGGGGGGCGGTAATGAGCAGTTCTTC
TRBJ2-5,.,TRBV5-1,many,CASSLDRMGLSGTQYF,TGCGCCAGCAGCTTAGACCGAATGGGGCTTTCCGGGACCCAGTACTTC
TRBJ2-3,TRBD1,TRBV27,few,CASSLIGTGGPDTQYF,TGTGCCAGCAGTTTAATCGGGACAGGGGGCCCAGATACGCAGTATTTT
TRBJ2-5,.,TRBV12-3/TRBV12-4,.,CASKRAGETQYF,TGTGCCAGCAAGAGGGCTGGAGAGACCCAGTACTTC
TRBJ2-1,.,TRBV6-1,.,CASSEHGGEQFF,TGTGCCAGCAGTGAACATGGGGGAGAGCAGTTCTTC
TRBJ1-5,.,TRBV6-5,many,CASSSLQGWNQPQHF,TGTGCCAGCAGTTCACTACAGGGTTGGAATCAGCCCCAGCATTTT
TRBJ2-1,.,TRBV29-1,many,CSVEESYNEQFF,TGCAGCGTTGAGGAATCCTACAATGAGCAGTTCTTC
TRBJ2-4,.,TRBV5-6,many,CASSLALRVAKNIQYF,TGTGCCAGCAGCTTGGCTCTACGTGTAGCCAAAAACATTCAGTACTTC
TRBJ1-2,TRBD1,TRBV5-1,.,CASSLATGGAGYTF,TGCGCCAGCAGCTTGGCGACAGGGGGCGCTGGCTACACCTTC